The entry that follows covers one T cell receptor beta chain sequence. Its antigen is unidentified. The germline V and J ends were trimmed by 3 bases and 3 bases, with 12 bases remaining between them. CDR1 is DFQATT, CDR2 SNEGSKA, per germline (reference sequence). This CDR3 contains 14 residues. MiXCR, run by TCRdb on the reads, gives a single entry per CDR3 protein. The repertoire holds 510,000 or so distinct CDR3 sequences, with 26% as singletons. These data belong to a study of T cell repertoires in cytomegalovirus infection. Background on the study: A matching HLA type, together with CMV infection, was signaled by public TCR beta signatures.

Study-level results: HLA-C-restricted TCR beta clonotypes specific for CMV led the ex vivo response. Identification of carriers of CMV plus the relevant HLA was achieved through cumulative public TCR beta family frequency.

This sequence joins TRBV20-1 and TRBJ2-1; maybe TRBD2 (6 bases). The sequenced sample was PBMCs. This receptor was taken from a human donor in good health (CMV status not recorded). Some clones in this sample may be carry-over from other donors' samples. The CDR3 loop reads CSASLAVGYNEQFF. The DNA of the CDR3 is TGCAGTGCTAGTTTAGCGGTCGGCTACAATGAGCAGTTCTTC.